The 12 T cell receptor beta chains in this list originate from one sample, sequenced in a study of spatial heterogeneity in lung cancer. TCRdb processed the 5' RACE reads anew with MiXCR; each CDR3 protein has one entry. This table holds approximately 66,000 distinct CDR3 sequences, approximately 6% found once. This sample's time point: sample taken at primary tumor resection. The sample in question was PBMCs, obtained at surgery. The receptors were sampled from a female donor with early-stage non-small cell lung cancer.

This clonotype occurred many times. The chain joins TRBV9 to TRBJ2-4, with 13 bases identical to TRBD2. CDR1 and CDR2 from the germline V gene are SGDLS and YYNGEE. The CDR3 covers 16 residues. V was pared by 0 bases and J by 7 bases, with 4 bases of the junction left unmatched. The CDR3 reads CASSVGTSGGDNIQYF. The DNA of the CDR3 is TGTGCCAGCAGCGTAGGGACTAGCGGGGGAGATAACATTCAGTACTTC.

This clonotype has just a few counts. The chain is built from TRBV9 and TRBJ1-2, with D uncertain. Germline CDR1 is SGDLS and CDR2 is YYNGEE. CDR3 length: 15 residues. The V and J ends lost 0 bases and 2 bases respectively, with 11 bases between them. The CDR3 DNA follows: TGTGCCAGCAGCGTAGCTACGGGCCCAAACTATGGCTACACCTTC. The encoded protein is CASSVATGPNYGYTF.

This clonotype was found many times. The chain combines TRBV6-2 or TRBV6-3 with TRBJ1-5, with 7 bases lining up with TRBD1. CDR1 is MNHEY and CDR2 is SVGEGT in the germline V gene. This CDR3 comprises 15 residues. After removal of 5 bases from V and 11 bases from J, the junction contained 15 bases not matched to a gene. CDR3 amino acids: CASSHQGVANPAQHF. DNA of the CDR3: TGTGCCAGCAGTCACCAGGGGGTCGCCAATCCGGCCCAGCATTTT.

This clonotype was counted ten times or more. The CDR3 sequence is CASSLAISEQFF. CDR3 DNA: TGTGCCAGCAGCTTAGCCATCAGTGAGCAGTTCTTC. The chain recombines TRBV7-2 with TRBJ2-1; D not resolved. The V gene's germline CDR1 is SGHTA and CDR2 FQGNSA. Trimming cost V 0 bases and J 9 bases, with 6 bases left between them. There are 12 residues in the CDR3.

This clonotype was detected ten times or more. This chain uses TRBV12-3 or TRBV12-4 with TRBJ1-2, with D perhaps TRBD1 (5 bases). The CDR3 runs to 14 residues. Trimming shortened V by 3 bases and J by 2 bases, and 10 bases separated the two germline ends. The CDR3 region is CASSFKGTNYGYTF. The CDR3 coding sequence is TGTGCCAGCAGTTTTAAAGGGACGAACTATGGCTACACCTTC.

This clonotype has a count of ten or more. The chain is built from TRBV7-9 and TRBJ2-3; 15 bases are a match to TRBD2. V shed 4 bases, J shed 4 bases, and the junction held 6 bases outside the gene matches. Germline V gene sequence: CDR1 SEHNR, CDR2 FQNEAQ (reference sequence). CDR3 length: 17 amino acids. CDR3 bases: TGTGCCAGCAGCTGGGGACTAGCGGGAGGAGGAGCAGATACGCAGTATTTT. Protein sequence: CASSWGLAGGGADTQYF.

The chain joins TRBV12-3 or TRBV12-4 to TRBJ1-5; no clear D gene. The CDR3 extends over 12 amino acids. V was cut by 4 bases and J by 4 bases, with 5 bases left in between. The CDR3 DNA is TGTGCCAGCAGTTCCTATAATCAGCCCCAGCATTTT. It translates to CASSSYNQPQHF.

There are many counts of this clonotype. The V and J genes are TRBV7-6 and TRBJ2-2; 8 positions match TRBD2. CDR1 and CDR2 from the germline V gene are SGHVS and FNYEAQ. This CDR3 has 16 amino acids. After removal of 4 bases from V and 2 bases from J, the junction contained 6 bases not matched to a gene. The CDR3 is CASSSRGGANTGELFF. CDR3 nucleotide sequence: TGTGCCAGCAGCTCCCGGGGGGGTGCCAACACCGGGGAGCTGTTTTTT.

This clonotype was picked up many times. The chain employs TRBV28 and TRBJ2-4; TRBD1 might be the D (5 bases). This CDR3 contains 14 residues. The V end was cut by 3 bases, the J end by 3 bases, with 9 bases between. Germline assignment: CDR1 MDHEN and CDR2 SYDVKM. CDR3 sequence: CASSFRQLKNIQYF. CDR3 nucleotides: TGTGCCAGCAGTTTCCGACAGCTCAAAAACATTCAGTACTTC.

In its sample, this clonotype was seen a few times. A much larger clone lies one base from this, so it may be a read error. This chain links TRBV6-5 with TRBJ2-2, with 9 bases aligning to TRBD1. The junction had 3 bases not matched to a gene; V was cut back by 4 bases and J by 3 bases. The V gene's germline CDR1 is MNHEY and CDR2 SVGAGI. This CDR3 has 15 amino acids. This chain's CDR3 is CASSWGTGYTGELFF. For the CDR3, the DNA is TGTGCCAGCAGTTGGGGGACAGGGTACACCGGGGAGCTGTTTTTT.

The chain joins TRBV2 to TRBJ2-3; D not certain. V gave up 6 bases and J gave up 4 bases, with 2 bases separating them. Germline V gives CDR1 SNHLY, CDR2 FYNNEI. This CDR3 comprises 10 residues. The CDR3, as DNA: TGTGCCAGCAGGTCAGATACGCAGTATTTT. It is translated as CASRSDTQYF.

This clonotype was found many times. The chain carries TRBV12-3 or TRBV12-4 and TRBJ1-1; 8 bases line up with TRBD1. The trim removed 6 bases at V and 1 base at J, leaving 10 bases unmatched. The CDR3 extends over 16 amino acids. The CDR3 loop reads CASSHSPGTGNTEAFF. For the CDR3, the DNA is TGTGCCAGCAGCCATAGTCCCGGGACAGGGAACACTGAAGCTTTCTTT.